A selection of T cell receptor beta chains follows, all from one sample in a study of naive and memory T cell subsets. TCRdb passed the UMI-ligation and nested PCR reads through MiXCR, listing each CDR3 protein once. The sample lists more than 30,000 distinct CDR3 sequences, approximately 10% occurring once. The specimen comprised skin, sampled from a tuberculin skin test site. All receptors derive from an adult in good health. The CDR3 runs from the conserved cysteine through the conserved F or W. Each record gives: CDR3 protein, V gene, D gene, J gene. D genes are given only for firm matches.

CDR3aa: CASSLVANTEAFF
v_gene: TRBV5-4
d_gene: .
j_gene: TRBJ1-1

CDR3aa: CASSKGTVNTEAFF
v_gene: TRBV12-3/TRBV12-4
d_gene: .
j_gene: TRBJ1-1

CDR3aa: CAIGQNNQETQYF
v_gene: TRBV10-3
d_gene: .
j_gene: TRBJ2-5

CDR3aa: CSAPVGGMNTEAFF
v_gene: TRBV20-1
d_gene: .
j_gene: TRBJ1-1

CDR3aa: CASKAGGGETQYF
v_gene: TRBV2
d_gene: TRBD2
j_gene: TRBJ2-5

CDR3aa: CASVGTSGGATGANVLTF
v_gene: TRBV2
d_gene: TRBD2
j_gene: TRBJ2-6

CDR3aa: CASSLNFVAVGPLTYGYTF
v_gene: TRBV27
d_gene: .
j_gene: TRBJ1-2

CDR3aa: CGDREDTGELFF
v_gene: TRBV7-9
d_gene: TRBD1
j_gene: TRBJ2-2

CDR3aa: CASLNPIAGGLEGTQYF
v_gene: TRBV27
d_gene: TRBD2
j_gene: TRBJ2-3

CDR3aa: CSANQRTSGLYNEQFF
v_gene: TRBV20-1
d_gene: .
j_gene: TRBJ2-1

CDR3aa: CASSPMTGANVLTF
v_gene: TRBV18
d_gene: .
j_gene: TRBJ2-6

CDR3aa: CASSPYRDPSSYNEQFF
v_gene: TRBV7-3
d_gene: .
j_gene: TRBJ2-1

CDR3aa: CASSTRQIIRAFF
v_gene: TRBV12-3/TRBV12-4
d_gene: .
j_gene: TRBJ1-1

CDR3aa: CSARDPSGRIYEQYF
v_gene: TRBV20-1
d_gene: TRBD2
j_gene: TRBJ2-7

CDR3aa: CASSSRPGTGADNEQFF
v_gene: TRBV7-2
d_gene: TRBD1
j_gene: TRBJ2-1